Below, 28 T cell receptor beta chains from the same sample are listed, as sequenced in a study of CD8+ T cells in alopecia areata. RNA was isolated and reverse transcribed to cDNA, the sequencing template. Clones were read by immunoSEQ multiplex PCR, and TCRdb kept only the in-frame ones, dropping some. The sample has roughly 150,000 clones; 40% to 60% are singletons. This specimen was CD8+ T cells sorted from blood, taken at week 0. Source of these receptors: a human donor with alopecia areata.

This clone was detected only a few times. The chain carries TRBV29-1 and TRBJ2-1, with 8 positions matching TRBD1. CDR1 SQVTM and CDR2 ANQGSEA come from the germline V gene. CDR3 size: 15 residues. Trimming cost V 1 base and J 8 bases; bases outside gene matches: 10. The DNA of the CDR3 is TGCAGCGTTGAAGGGGGGCAGGGGGCTTCTGATGAGCAGTTCTTC. This gives the protein CSVEGGQGASDEQFF.

The chain joins TRBV25-1 to TRBJ2-5, with D unresolved. Trimming took 3 bases from V and 4 from J, leaving 6 bases between them. CDR1 and CDR2 (germline): MGHDK, SYGVNS. The CDR3 covers 12 residues. CDR3 loop: CASSDPLETQYF. The CDR3 nucleotides read TGTGCCAGCAGTGACCCGCTAGAGACCCAGTACTTC.

This clone came up a few times. The chain combines TRBV2 with TRBJ2-7, with a tentative D call TRBD2 (5 bases). This CDR3 is built from 15 residues. Trimming removed 6 bases at V and 0 bases at J, with 15 bases between. Looked up from germline, CDR1 is SNHLY and CDR2 is FYNNEI. The CDR3 protein is CASRAQPEASYEQYF. The CDR3, as DNA: TGTGCCAGCAGGGCTCAGCCGGAGGCCTCCTACGAGCAGTACTTC.

This clone was seen only a few times. The sample contains more than one DNA sequence encoding this CDR3. The chain uses TRBV5-6 and TRBJ2-7; 10 positions match TRBD1. After removal of 2 bases from V and 2 bases from J, the junction contained 4 bases not matched to a gene. CDR3 length equals 15 residues. The germline V gene encodes CDR1 SGHDT and CDR2 YYEEEE. In DNA, the CDR3 is TGTGCCAGCAGCTTCCGGGACAGGGGACCCTACGAGCAGTACTTC. It specifies CASSFRDRGPYEQYF.

This chain uses TRBV10-1 with TRBJ1-5, with D hard to call. V lost 0 bases to trimming and J lost 1 base, with 22 bases between them. The CDR3 spans 20 residues. Looked up from germline, CDR1 is WNHNN and CDR2 is SYGVQD (reference sequence). The CDR3 region is CASSESIWCRKQSSNQPQHF. Here the CDR3 DNA reads TGCGCCAGCAGTGAGTCTATATGGTGTCGAAAACAGAGCAGCAATCAGCCCCAGCATTTT.

The chain is built from TRBV7-2 and TRBJ2-3; D unresolved. Germline V gene lookup returns CDR1 SGHTA and CDR2 FQGNSA. Trimming took off 5 bases at V and 2 bases at J, with 8 bases between the two ends. The CDR3 has 13 residues. The DNA for the CDR3 is TGTGCCAGCAGCCCCCTCAACACAGATACGCAGTATTTT. Encoded protein: CASSPLNTDTQYF. The whole variable domain, remainder taken from reference TRBV7-2 and TRBJ2-3, is GAGVSQSPSNKVTEKGKDVELRCDPISGHTALYWYRQSLGQGLEFLIYFQGNSAPDKSGLPSDRFSAERTGGSVSTLTIQRTQQEDSAVYLCASSPLNTDTQYFGPGTRLTVL.

The chain employs TRBV6-4 and TRBJ1-1, with D maybe TRBD1 (5 bases). The CDR3 runs to 13 residues. Per the germline V gene, CDR1 is MRHNA and CDR2 is SNTAGT. Trimming removed 2 bases from V and 5 bases from J, with 9 bases in between. This chain's CDR3 is CASSDRGGTEAFF. CDR3 coding DNA: TGTGCCAGCAGTGACAGGGGAGGTACTGAAGCTTTCTTT.

This clone was found a few times. The chain is built from TRBV7-9 and TRBJ1-2; the D gene is possibly TRBD1 (5 bases). V was cut by 2 bases and J by 7 bases, with 14 bases left in between. The CDR3 sequence is 14 residues long. Looked up from germline, CDR1 is SEHNR and CDR2 is FQNEAQ (reference sequence). Here the CDR3 reads CASSLSGTYGGYTF. The CDR3 DNA reads TGTGCCAGCAGCTTAAGCGGGACTTATGGTGGCTACACCTTC. Together with reference TRBV7-9 and TRBJ1-2, the CDR3 gives the full variable domain: DTGVSQNPRHKITKRGQNVTFRCDPISEHNRLYWYRQTLGQGPEFLTYFQNEAQLEKSRLLSDRFSAERPKGSFSTLEIQRTEQGDSAMYLCASSLSGTYGGYTFGSGTRLTVV.

CDR3 sequence (DNA): TGCAGCGTTGTTGAGGGGGCCTATGGCTACACCTTC. Residues: CSVVEGAYGYTF. The chain links TRBV29-1 to TRBJ1-2, with TRBD1 matching 7 bases. V lost 4 bases and J lost 4; bases outside the gene matches: 3. This CDR3 is built from 12 residues. Germline-derived CDR1 and CDR2 are SQVTM and ANQGSEA.

This chain connects TRBV11-2 to TRBJ2-7; 10 nucleotides align to TRBD2. This CDR3 contains 15 residues. CDR1 SGHAT and CDR2 FQNNGV come from the germline V gene. V shed 6 bases, J shed 0 bases, and the junction held 5 bases outside the gene matches. CDR3 protein: CASSPVAGGSYEQYF. CDR3 sequence (DNA): TGTGCCAGCAGTCCCGTAGCGGGGGGCTCCTACGAGCAGTACTTC.

The chain is built from TRBV15 and TRBJ1-5, with TRBD1 matching over 7 bases. CDR1 is LNHNV, CDR2 YYDKDF, per germline (reference sequence). Germline trimming cut 5 bases from V and 7 bases from J; bases unmatched to any gene: 5. The CDR3 sequence is 13 residues long. The CDR3 sequence: CATSYTGAQPQHF. For the CDR3, the DNA is TGTGCCACCAGCTATACAGGGGCCCAGCCCCAGCATTTT. The whole variable domain, filled in from reference TRBV15 and TRBJ1-5, reads DAMVIQNPRYQVTQFGKPVTLSCSQTLNHNVMYWYQQKSSQAPKLLFHYYDKDFNNEADTPDNFQSRRPNTSFCFLDIRSPGLGDTAMYLCATSYTGAQPQHFGDGTRLSIL.

The chain recombines TRBV30 with TRBJ2-3, with 7 bases lining up with TRBD2. Germline V gene data show CDR1 as GTSNPN and CDR2 as SVGIG (reference sequence). The CDR3 runs 15 residues. The junction had 9 bases not matched to a gene; V was cut back by 4 bases and J by 2 bases. DNA of the CDR3: TGTGCCTGGAATGGTGGGGCGGGGGTCACAGATACGCAGTATTTT. It translates to CAWNGGAGVTDTQYF.

The chain links TRBV7-7 to TRBJ2-2, with a possible D match to TRBD2 (6 bases). Trimming took off 2 bases at V and 1 base at J, with 14 bases between the two ends. CDR3 length: 17 amino acids. Looked up from germline, CDR1 is SSHAT and CDR2 is FNYEAQ (reference sequence). Written as DNA, the CDR3 is TGTGCCAGCAGCTTATCAGTGGAGGGGATGAACACCGGGGAGCTGTTTTTT. It is translated as CASSLSVEGMNTGELFF.

This chain joins TRBV7-2 and TRBJ2-1; D is perhaps TRBD2 (7 bases). Germline CDR1 is SGHTA and CDR2 is FQGNSA. V lost 7 bases to trimming and J lost 3 bases, with 22 bases between them. The CDR3 extends over 17 amino acids. The chain's CDR3 is CASNNPLGGALYNEQFF. CDR3 sequence (DNA): TGTGCCAGCAACAACCCCCTAGGGGGGGCCCTCTACAATGAGCAGTTCTTC.

CDR3 protein: CASSEHQGTTDTQYF. The CDR3 DNA reads TGTGCCAGCAGTGAACACCAGGGGACCACAGATACGCAGTATTTT. The chain employs TRBV25-1 and TRBJ2-3; TRBD1 might be the D (6 bases). The CDR3 covers 15 residues. Per germline, CDR1 MGHDK and CDR2 SYGVNS. Trimming left V 2 bases short and J 2 bases short, with 11 bases between.

In its sample, this clone was seen a few times. The gene calls are TRBV13 and TRBJ2-1; TRBD1 agrees at 8 bases. CDR1 is PRHDT and CDR2 is FYEKMQ in the germline V gene (reference sequence). This CDR3 comprises 15 residues. Trimming cost V 1 base and J 5 bases; bases outside gene matches: 4. The chain's CDR3 is CASSLAGTGHNEQFF. CDR3 bases: TGTGCCAGCAGCTTAGCTGGGACAGGACACAATGAGCAGTTCTTC.

This clone appeared once. The genes are TRBV4-3 and TRBJ1-2, with a weak D call TRBD1 (5 bases). V was pared by 0 bases and J by 5 bases, with 13 bases between. This CDR3 is 15 amino acids long. The germline CDR1 and CDR2 sequences are LGHNA and YSLEER. For the CDR3, the DNA is TGCGCCAGCAGCCAAGATGGGGGAATGGGGTATGGCTACACCTTC. Protein: CASSQDGGMGYGYTF.

This chain uses TRBV5-4 with TRBJ2-3; TRBD1 might be the D (5 bases). Looked up from germline, CDR1 is SGHNT and CDR2 is YYREEE (reference sequence). Trimming took 7 bases from V and 8 from J, leaving 11 bases between them. The CDR3 length is 11 residues. CDR3 nucleotides: TGTGCCAGCGGAAGGGGTGGTACGCAGTATTTT. Translated, it gives CASGRGGTQYF.

V usage is TRBV29-1 and J usage is TRBJ1-1; no clear D gene. Germline values: CDR1 SQVTM, CDR2 ANQGSEA. The CDR3 consists of 11 residues. Trimming took off 0 bases at V and 10 bases at J, with 9 bases between the two ends. Written as DNA, the CDR3 is TGCAGCGTTGAAGATCAGGAGGGAGCTTTCTTT. It translates to CSVEDQEGAFF.

Concerning this clone: A junction boundary mismatches the germline segment, possibly from a read error. The chain is built from TRBV29-1 and TRBJ1-2; TRBD1 might be the D (6 bases). This CDR3 is built from 8 residues. The V gene's germline CDR1 is SQVTM and CDR2 ANQGSEA. This chain's CDR3 is CSVDRGAF. The CDR3 DNA is TGCAGCGTTGACAGGGGCGCCTTC.

This sequence joins TRBV14 and TRBJ2-3; the D call may be TRBD1 or TRBD2 (5 bases each). The ends were cut back, 0 bases at V and 6 bases at J, with 7 bases in the middle. The CDR3 loop spans 13 amino acids. Germline-derived CDR1 and CDR2 are SGHDN and FVKESK. Written as DNA, the CDR3 is TGTGCCAGCAGCCAAGATTGGGGGGATACGCAGTATTTT. Protein: CASSQDWGDTQYF.

The gene calls are TRBV7-3 and TRBJ2-1; 8 bases line up with TRBD1. Looked up from germline, CDR1 is SGHTA and CDR2 is FQGTGA. This CDR3 comprises 15 residues. J gave up 1 base and V 2 bases, and 1 base lay outside the gene matches. CDR3 region: CASSLDRGSYNEQFF. The CDR3 DNA reads TGTGCCAGCAGCTTAGACAGGGGATCCTACAATGAGCAGTTCTTC.

This chain joins TRBV5-1 and TRBJ2-7; D is possibly TRBD2 (5 bases). The CDR3 sequence is 15 residues long. V shed 0 bases and J shed 4 bases, with 14 bases lying between them. The germline CDR1 and CDR2 sequences are SGHRS and YFSETQ. CDR3 in DNA: TGCGCCAGCAGCTTGGGCGACCGGGAAACTTACGAGCAGTACTTC. Translated: CASSLGDRETYEQYF.

This chain joins TRBV25-1 and TRBJ1-2; unclear D gene. The V end was cut by 8 bases, the J end by 4 bases, with 11 bases between. The CDR3 totals 12 residues. The V gene's germline CDR1 is MGHDK and CDR2 SYGVNS. This chain's CDR3 is CASSYGIYGYTF. CDR3 coding DNA: TGTGCCAGCTCTTACGGGATCTATGGCTACACCTTC.

The chain employs TRBV19 and TRBJ2-3; a possible D gene is TRBD2 (6 bases). V lost 6 bases to trimming and J lost 2 bases, with 12 bases between them. From germline, CDR1 is LNHDA and CDR2 SQIVND (reference sequence). The CDR3 is 14 amino acids. As DNA, the CDR3 is TGTGCCAGTAGAGATCGGGGGTCCACAGATACGCAGTATTTT. Residues: CASRDRGSTDTQYF.

This clone was found a few times. The chain combines TRBV4-1 with TRBJ2-3; D gene unclear. The V gene lost 0 bases and the J gene lost 2 bases, with 9 bases spanning the gap. The CDR3 has 15 amino acids. Germline V lookup: CDR1 MGHRA, CDR2 YSYEKL. The CDR3 DNA reads as TGCGCCAGCAGCCAAGATTACCCTATCACAGATACGCAGTATTTT. Its protein is CASSQDYPITDTQYF.

DNA for the CDR3: TGTGCCTGGAGTGAAGGCACCTACGAGCAGTACTTC. Protein: CAWSEGTYEQYF. The V call is TRBV30, the J call TRBJ2-7; the D is unclear. Trimming took 1 base from V and 2 from J, leaving 6 bases between them. The CDR3 spans 12 residues. Germline V gene lookup returns CDR1 GTSNPN and CDR2 SVGIG (reference sequence).

The chain uses TRBV4-3 and TRBJ1-2; D is unclear. V lost 4 bases and J 2 bases, leaving 17 bases between the germline ends. The CDR3 is made up of 16 amino acids. Germline CDR1 and CDR2: LGHNA and YSLEER. The CDR3 coding sequence is TGCGCCAGCAGCCCAAATTGGGGAGGAGAAAACTATGGCTACACCTTC. It encodes CASSPNWGGENYGYTF.